Included here is one T cell receptor beta chain sequence, with context. This clone was picked up a small number of times. The clone's antigen remains unknown. The sample holds no much larger clone one base away, and base qualities are not on file. As encoded in the germline V gene, CDR1 is SGHRS while CDR2 is YFSETQ. Trimming costs V 0 bases and J 3 bases, and their ends lie 7 bases apart. CDR3 length: 13 amino acids, cysteine to phenylalanine. CDR3 DNA is the only sequence kept; it has 39 bases, read in frame from the first base. In total, approximately 700 healthy bone marrow donors made up the cohort. All cohort members were sampled while nominally healthy, although unrecorded immune exposures were likely present. The donor tested CMV seronegative, placing the donor among the 300 to 400 seronegative members of the cohort. A peripheral blood sample was collected from each donor, and TCR beta sequencing was performed on peripheral blood mononuclear cells. The Qiagen DNeasy Blood Extraction Kit was used to extract genomic DNA from the blood cell samples.

The data stem from a study of cytomegalovirus exposure and HLA in healthy donors (dated by TCRdb to the late 2010s). General notes on the study: In an earlier analysis of roughly 500 of the donors, 250 to 300 Gb of sequence data and 120 million or so unique TCR beta sequences from 150 million to 200 million T cells were reported. An early release covering roughly 640 HLA-typed donors comprised approximately 300 gigabases of sequencing data and 85 million or so unique TCR sequences. Four or five DR-DQ haplotypes were handled as single units for association and clustering, since linkage in the cohort was strong. Of the roughly 410 genotyped donors, 65% to 90% were placed in the genetic ancestry cluster associated with self-reported Caucasian donors. To study patterns of TCR occurrence, a later analysis re-analyzed previously published TCR beta repertoires from 650 to 750 donors and added high-resolution HLA genotyping. The study profiled the T cell repertoires of about 720 subjects by immunosequencing and related them to cytomegalovirus serostatus. High-throughput TCR immunosequencing, statistical association of individual TCRs with disease status, and machine learning were combined to predict cytomegalovirus infection status. Donor age, sex, ethnicity and CMV serostatus were compiled together with the repertoire data. Genome-wide SNP genotypes for about three fifths of the roughly 670 donors were used in a later genetic analysis, which treated that subset as a discovery cohort. All discovery cohort repertoires had been generated using a single sequencing platform. In an earlier analysis of a few hundred of the donors, high-throughput TCR beta sequencing was used to judge whether each TCR beta V gene segment behaved as functional or pseudogenic. Both class I and class II loci were covered by HLA typing, at four-digit resolution. Rather than using new phenotypic data, the later analysis identified candidate immune exposures from TCR beta sequences and from how often those sequences occurred across donors. The number of donors typed differed by locus, with 629-630 for A, B, C, DRB1 and DQB1, more than 500 for DQA1, 600 to 610 for DPA1, and around 460 for DPB1. Across under 500 genotyped donors of the cohort, an average of roughly 200,000 unique TCR beta nucleotide sequences per donor were sequenced, and approximately 17% of those sequences were non-productive. The study aimed to test whether signatures of past pathogen exposure could be identified by cataloging public T cell receptors. Along with the roughly 670-subject first cohort, a separate validation cohort of some 130 different subjects was used.

Library preparation employed the immunoSEQ multiplex PCR assay. The multiplex PCR relied on a mix of 60 forward primers for TCR Vbeta segments and 13 reverse primers for TCR Jbeta segments. The CDR3 region of rearranged TCR beta genes was amplified from genomic DNA by a multiplex PCR assay. The Illumina HiSeq System was used to sequence the amplified TCR beta libraries as 87-base-pair reads. From the authors' description of their analysis: Across the roughly 700 repertoires, a later analysis counted approximately 83 million unique TCR beta chains, roughly 11 million of which were shared by at least two donors. Raw reads were error-corrected and collapsed into unique sequences with a nearest-neighbor algorithm that merged closely related sequences to remove PCR and sequencing errors. Alignment of CDR3 sequences to IMGT reference sequences was used to assign V, D and J gene segments. Each retained sequence needed at least a six-nucleotide match to both a V gene segment and a J gene segment. A rearrangement counted as productive if the CDR3 had no stop codons and remained in frame with V and J, and every other rearrangement counted as non-productive. Following IMGT convention, CDR3 was defined as the stretch from the second conserved V-encoded cysteine up to the conserved J-encoded phenylalanine. The earlier analysis of more than 450 of the donors excluded sequences that lacked an unambiguous match to a single V gene segment. An earlier analysis of 500 to 600 of the donors classified V segments as functional when productive rearrangements were above 56.7% and as segregating when the standard deviation between donors was above 5%. To diagnose cytomegalovirus status from the catalog of TCR beta chain sequences, a statistical classification framework was built. V and J gene assignment, in a later analysis, came from comparing TCR nucleotide sequences with IMGT/GENE-DB human TR gene sequences. In a later analysis, CDR3 sequences and most-parsimonious VDJ recombination scenarios were assigned using the TCRdist pipeline. In a later analysis, each TCR beta chain was defined by its CDR3 amino acid sequence together with its V-gene family, and reads lacking a unique V-gene family were excluded. As a way to deal with suspected cross-contamination and a sequencing artifact, a later analysis dropped hundreds of nucleotide sequences that were highly shared and had low generation probability. For each public chain, a later analysis derived a clonal expansion index from normalized ranks of inferred template counts within each repertoire. A later analysis computed generation probabilities with a VDJ recombination model fitted to out-of-frame rearrangements, and checked the results against IGoR. In a later analysis, TCR-TCR, TCR-HLA and TCR-CMV co-occurrence was scored with hypergeometric tests, and a repertoire-size bias correction was applied to TCR pairs. False discovery rates were estimated in a later analysis by permuting HLA or CMV assignments 20 times. In a later analysis, co-occurring TCRs were grouped using DBSCAN, and TCRdist sequence similarity was added for clustering within HLA-allele-positive subsets. For co-occurrence clustering, repertoires with fewer than 30,000 or more than 120,000 public chains were excluded, along with 4 to 6 repertoires with anomalous nucleotide sharing. In its TCRdb copy, this immuneACCESS table keeps in-frame sequences only and misses some clones. Where compared with another copy, unresolved V genes explain less than half of these, and the others have no known cause. V, J and clone size are those of that table, while D and trimming were read from the DNA. This sample is represented by 90,000 to 120,000 clones; about 72% of them were singletons. The top ten clonotypes cover about 2.5% of the sample.

The paper as a whole reports these results and caveats: Because the 87-base-pair reads could not distinguish some IMGT-functional V segments, including TRBV6-2 and TRBV6-3, those segments were excluded. Because counts were too low, approximately 18 rarely observed V segments, including chromosome 9 orphons, were excluded from the earlier analysis of 587 of the donors. For the cohort, immune exposure information was limited to CMV serostatus. A cluster of highly shared sequence variants was judged likely to represent a technical artifact of the sequencing pipeline. In a later genetic analysis, fewer N-insertions in productive TCRs were reported among donors in an Asian-associated ancestry cluster than the approximately 670-donor mean. When HLA alleles, especially DR and DQ, strongly co-occurred, attributing TCR associations to individual alleles was difficult. Because some donors lacked HLA typing at each locus, the association tests relied only on the typed subset. The study listed around 160 TCR beta chains as associated with cytomegalovirus. Broadly in line with IMGT annotations, most TCR beta V segments showed up in productive rearrangements about 90% or about 30% of the time in an earlier analysis of 587 of the donors. Most TCR sequences were seen in very few donors, while some public TCRs were found in many individuals. The presence/absence analyses assumed that sequencing depth was roughly uniform across donors, and that assumption may not be true. Correlated functional status among segregating V segments might reflect linkage disequilibrium, but an unknown experimental factor could not be ruled out. In vitro tests confirmed that three of the cytomegalovirus-associated TCR beta chains recognize cytomegalovirus antigens. Compared with equally common non-associated chains, HLA-associated TCR beta chains in a later analysis were more clonally expanded and had lower generation probabilities. According to a later analysis, parvovirus B19, influenza, CMV and Epstein-Barr virus appeared linked to several top co-occurrence clusters. In a later analysis, the rate of TCR association differed among HLA loci, with DRB1 alleles having the most associated TCRs and HLA-C alleles having the fewest. A later genetic analysis associated a missense DCLRE1C variant with V-gene and J-gene trimming of TCR beta chains, and an independent cohort replicated the association. A further reported finding was that TCR beta sequences accurately predicted the HLA-A and HLA-B alleles for most subjects in the first cohort. Cytomegalovirus status was reported to be diagnosed by the classifier with high specificity and sensitivity in both the original and validation cohorts. Only TCR beta chains were sequenced in this cohort, and the absence of alpha or paired-chain data limited detectable features. In a later analysis, most CMV-associated TCR beta chains were found to appear HLA-restricted, with HLA associations seemingly driven largely by CMV exposure. In a later analysis, some 17,000 TCR beta sequences were associated with specific HLA alleles at a false discovery rate of 0.05. It was suggested by the authors that the approach could potentially be generalized to other disease states and immunological phenotypes.

The sequencing input was PBMCs. The rearranged chain carries TRBV5-1 and TRBJ2-7; no D gene call is confident. The TCR originated in a man younger than 35 in good health and CMV-seronegative. The bases are TGCGCCAGCAGCTTGGACTCCTTCTACGAGCAGTACTTC. Translated, this is CASSLDSFYEQYF.